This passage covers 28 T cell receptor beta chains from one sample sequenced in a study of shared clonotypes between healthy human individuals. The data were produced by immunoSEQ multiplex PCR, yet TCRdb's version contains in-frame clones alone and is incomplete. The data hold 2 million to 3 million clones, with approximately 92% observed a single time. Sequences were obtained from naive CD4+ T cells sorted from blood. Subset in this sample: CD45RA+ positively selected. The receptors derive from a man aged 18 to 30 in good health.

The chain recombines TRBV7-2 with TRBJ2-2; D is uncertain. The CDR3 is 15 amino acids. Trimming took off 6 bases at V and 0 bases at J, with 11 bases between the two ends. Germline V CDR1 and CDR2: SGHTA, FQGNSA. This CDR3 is CASRRRLANTGELFF. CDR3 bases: TGTGCCAGCAGGAGGCGGCTAGCGAACACCGGGGAGCTGTTTTTT.

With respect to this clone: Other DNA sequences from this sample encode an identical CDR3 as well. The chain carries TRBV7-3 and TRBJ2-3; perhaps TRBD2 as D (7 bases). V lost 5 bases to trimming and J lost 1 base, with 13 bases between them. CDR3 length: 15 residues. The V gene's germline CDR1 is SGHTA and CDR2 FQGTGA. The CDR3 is CASSLGGLGTDTQYF. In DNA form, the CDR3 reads TGTGCCAGCAGCCTGGGGGGGCTTGGCACAGATACGCAGTATTTT.

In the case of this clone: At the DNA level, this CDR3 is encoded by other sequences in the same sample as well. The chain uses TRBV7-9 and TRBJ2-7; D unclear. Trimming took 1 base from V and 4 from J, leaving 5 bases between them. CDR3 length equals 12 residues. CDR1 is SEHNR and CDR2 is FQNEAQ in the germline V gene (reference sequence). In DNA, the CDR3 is TGTGCCAGCAGCTTAGTGGGATACGAGCAGTACTTC. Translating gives CASSLVGYEQYF.

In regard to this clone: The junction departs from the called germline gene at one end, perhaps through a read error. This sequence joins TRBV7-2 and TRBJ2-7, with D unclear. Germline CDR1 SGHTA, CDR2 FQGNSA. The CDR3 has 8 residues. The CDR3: CASSFEEW. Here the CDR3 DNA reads TGTGCCAGCAGCTTTGAAGAGTGG.

This chain's CDR3 is CASSRGLASQETQYF. The CDR3 coding sequence is TGTGCCAGCTCACGAGGACTAGCGTCACAAGAGACCCAGTACTTC. This chain links TRBV18 with TRBJ2-5, with TRBD2 matching 9 bases. CDR1 KGHSH and CDR2 LQKENI come from the germline V gene. CDR3 length: 15 amino acids. J gave up 2 bases and V 4 bases, and 5 bases lay outside the gene matches.

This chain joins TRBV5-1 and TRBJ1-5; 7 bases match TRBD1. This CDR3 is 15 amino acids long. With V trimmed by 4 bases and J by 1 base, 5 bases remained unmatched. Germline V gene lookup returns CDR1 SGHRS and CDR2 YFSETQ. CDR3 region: CASSEGTASNQPQHF. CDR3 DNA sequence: TGCGCCAGCAGCGAAGGGACAGCCAGCAATCAGCCCCAGCATTTT.

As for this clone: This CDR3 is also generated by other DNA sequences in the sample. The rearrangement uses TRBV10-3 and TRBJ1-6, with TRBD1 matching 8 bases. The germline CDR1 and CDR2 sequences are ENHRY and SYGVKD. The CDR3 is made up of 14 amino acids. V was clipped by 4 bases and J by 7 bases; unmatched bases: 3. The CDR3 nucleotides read TGTGCCATCAGTGGACAGGGGTTAAATTCACCCCTCCACTTT. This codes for CAISGQGLNSPLHF.

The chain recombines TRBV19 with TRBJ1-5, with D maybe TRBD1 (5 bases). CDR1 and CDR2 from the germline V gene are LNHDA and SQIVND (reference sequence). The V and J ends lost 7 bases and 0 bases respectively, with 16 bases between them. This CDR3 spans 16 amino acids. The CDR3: CASNHGRGDSNQPQHF. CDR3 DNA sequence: TGTGCCAGTAACCACGGTCGGGGCGATAGCAATCAGCCCCAGCATTTT.

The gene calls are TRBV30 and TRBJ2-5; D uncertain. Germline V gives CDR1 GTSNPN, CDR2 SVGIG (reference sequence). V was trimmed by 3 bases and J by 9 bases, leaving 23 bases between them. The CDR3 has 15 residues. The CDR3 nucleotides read TGTGCCTGGAGAGGAACCGGTCATATCGATGGGGCCCAGTACTTC. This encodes CAWRGTGHIDGAQYF.

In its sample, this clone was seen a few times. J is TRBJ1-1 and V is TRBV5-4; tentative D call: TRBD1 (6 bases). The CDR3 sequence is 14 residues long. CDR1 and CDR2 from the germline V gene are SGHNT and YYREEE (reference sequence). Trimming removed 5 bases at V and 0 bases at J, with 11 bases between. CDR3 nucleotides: TGTGCCAGCAGGAATCAGGGGCTGAACACTGAAGCTTTCTTT. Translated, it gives CASRNQGLNTEAFF.

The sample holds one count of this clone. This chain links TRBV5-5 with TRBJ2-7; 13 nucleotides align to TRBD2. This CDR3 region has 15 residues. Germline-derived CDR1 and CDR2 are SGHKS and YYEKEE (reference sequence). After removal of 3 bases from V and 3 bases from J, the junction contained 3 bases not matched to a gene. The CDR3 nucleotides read TGTGCCAGCAGCTGGGGACTAGCGGGGAACTACGAGCAGTACTTC. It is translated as CASSWGLAGNYEQYF.

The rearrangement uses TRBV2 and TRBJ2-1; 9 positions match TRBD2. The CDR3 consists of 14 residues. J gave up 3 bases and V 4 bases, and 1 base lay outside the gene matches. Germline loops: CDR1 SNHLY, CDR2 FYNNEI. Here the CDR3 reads CASSATSGYNEQFF. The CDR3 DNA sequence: TGTGCCAGCAGTGCGACTAGCGGCTACAATGAGCAGTTCTTC.

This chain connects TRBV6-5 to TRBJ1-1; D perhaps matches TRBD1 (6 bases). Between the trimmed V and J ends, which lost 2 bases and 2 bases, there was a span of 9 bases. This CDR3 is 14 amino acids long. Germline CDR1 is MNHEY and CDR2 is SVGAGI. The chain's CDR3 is CASSYRTANTEAFF. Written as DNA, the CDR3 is TGTGCCAGCAGTTACAGGACAGCTAACACTGAAGCTTTCTTT.

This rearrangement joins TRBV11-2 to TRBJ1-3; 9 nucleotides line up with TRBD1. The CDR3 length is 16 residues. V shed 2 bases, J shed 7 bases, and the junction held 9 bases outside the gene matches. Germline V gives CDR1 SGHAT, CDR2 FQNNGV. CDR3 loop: CASSLLTGQGWNTIYF. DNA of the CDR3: TGTGCCAGCAGCTTACTCACAGGACAGGGGTGGAACACCATATATTTT.

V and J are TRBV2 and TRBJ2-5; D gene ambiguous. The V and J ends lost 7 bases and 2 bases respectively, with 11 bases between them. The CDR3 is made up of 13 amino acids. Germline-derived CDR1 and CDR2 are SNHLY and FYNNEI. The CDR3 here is CASMGDPQETQYF. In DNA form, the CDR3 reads TGTGCCAGCATGGGTGATCCTCAAGAGACCCAGTACTTC.

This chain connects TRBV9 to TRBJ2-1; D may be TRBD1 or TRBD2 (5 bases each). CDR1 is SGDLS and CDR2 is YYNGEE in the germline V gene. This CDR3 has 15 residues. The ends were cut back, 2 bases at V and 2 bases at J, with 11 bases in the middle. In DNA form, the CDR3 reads TGTGCCAGCAGCGTTTCTGAGGGGACCTACAATGAGCAGTTCTTC. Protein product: CASSVSEGTYNEQFF.

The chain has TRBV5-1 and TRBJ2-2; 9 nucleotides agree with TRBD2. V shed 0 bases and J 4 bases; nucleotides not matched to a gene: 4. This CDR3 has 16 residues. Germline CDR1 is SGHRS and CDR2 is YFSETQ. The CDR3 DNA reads TGCGCCAGCAGCTTGGAGCCACTAGCGGGCACCGGGGAGCTGTTTTTT. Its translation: CASSLEPLAGTGELFF.

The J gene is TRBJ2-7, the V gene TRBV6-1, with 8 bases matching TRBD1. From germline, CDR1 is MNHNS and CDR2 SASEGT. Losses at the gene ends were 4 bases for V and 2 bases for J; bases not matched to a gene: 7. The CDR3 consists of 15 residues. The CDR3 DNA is TGTGCCAGCAGTGTCTACAGGGGGACCCCCTACGAGCAGTACTTC. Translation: CASSVYRGTPYEQYF.

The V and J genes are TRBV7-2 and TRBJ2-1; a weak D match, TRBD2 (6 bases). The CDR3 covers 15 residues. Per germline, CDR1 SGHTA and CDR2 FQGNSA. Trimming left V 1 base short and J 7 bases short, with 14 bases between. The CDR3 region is CASSLVVGRTNEQFF. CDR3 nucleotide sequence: TGTGCCAGCAGCTTAGTAGTCGGGAGAACAAATGAGCAGTTCTTC. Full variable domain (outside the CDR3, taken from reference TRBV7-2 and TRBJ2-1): GAGVSQSPSNKVTEKGKDVELRCDPISGHTALYWYRQSLGQGLEFLIYFQGNSAPDKSGLPSDRFSAERTGGSVSTLTIQRTQQEDSAVYLCASSLVVGRTNEQFFGPGTRLTVL.

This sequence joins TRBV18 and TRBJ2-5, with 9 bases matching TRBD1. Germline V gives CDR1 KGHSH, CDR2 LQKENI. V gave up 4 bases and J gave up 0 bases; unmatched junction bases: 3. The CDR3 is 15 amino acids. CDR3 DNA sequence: TGTGCCAGCTCACAGACAGGGGGACACCAAGAGACCCAGTACTTC. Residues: CASSQTGGHQETQYF.

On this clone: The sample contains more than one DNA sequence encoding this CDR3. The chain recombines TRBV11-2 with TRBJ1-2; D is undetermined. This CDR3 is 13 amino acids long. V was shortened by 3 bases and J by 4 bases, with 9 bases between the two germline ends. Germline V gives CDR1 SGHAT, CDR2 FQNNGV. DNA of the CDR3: TGTGCCAGCAGCTTGGGAGCGTCCTATGGCTACACCTTC. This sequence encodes CASSLGASYGYTF.

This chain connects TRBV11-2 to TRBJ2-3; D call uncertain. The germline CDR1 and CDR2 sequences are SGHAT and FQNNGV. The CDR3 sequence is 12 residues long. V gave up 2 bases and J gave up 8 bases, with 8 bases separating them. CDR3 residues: CASSLPLGTQYF. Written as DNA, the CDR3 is TGTGCCAGCAGCTTACCATTAGGTACGCAGTATTTT.

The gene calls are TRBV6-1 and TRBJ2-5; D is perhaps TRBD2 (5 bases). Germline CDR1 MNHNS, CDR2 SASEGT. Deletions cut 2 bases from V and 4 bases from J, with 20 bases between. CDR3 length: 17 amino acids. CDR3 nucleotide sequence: TGTGCCAGCAGTGAATGGCTCGCGGCCTCTGGAGGAGAGACCCAGTACTTC. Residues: CASSEWLAASGGETQYF.

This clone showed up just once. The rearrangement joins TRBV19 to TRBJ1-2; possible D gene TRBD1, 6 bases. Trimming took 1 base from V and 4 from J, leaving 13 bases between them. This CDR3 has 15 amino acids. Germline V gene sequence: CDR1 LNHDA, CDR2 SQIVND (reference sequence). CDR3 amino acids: CASSIGDRRPYGYTF. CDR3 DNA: TGTGCCAGTAGTATAGGAGACAGGCGGCCCTATGGCTACACCTTC.

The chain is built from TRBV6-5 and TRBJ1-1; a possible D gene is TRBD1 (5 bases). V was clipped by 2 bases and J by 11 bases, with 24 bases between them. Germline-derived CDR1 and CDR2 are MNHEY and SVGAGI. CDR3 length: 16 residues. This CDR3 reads CASSYTTESALAGAFF. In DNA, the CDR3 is TGTGCCAGCAGTTACACGACAGAGTCAGCACTAGCTGGGGCTTTCTTT.

CDR3 in DNA: TGTGCCAGTCCAGCCCCGGGACAGGGGACCATGAACACTGAAGCTTTCTTT. This codes for CASPAPGQGTMNTEAFF. This sequence joins TRBV11-2 and TRBJ1-1; TRBD1 aligns across 10 bases. From germline, CDR1 is SGHAT and CDR2 FQNNGV. V trimming: 9 bases; J trimming: 0 bases; junction bases outside the gene matches: 13. This CDR3 has 17 residues.

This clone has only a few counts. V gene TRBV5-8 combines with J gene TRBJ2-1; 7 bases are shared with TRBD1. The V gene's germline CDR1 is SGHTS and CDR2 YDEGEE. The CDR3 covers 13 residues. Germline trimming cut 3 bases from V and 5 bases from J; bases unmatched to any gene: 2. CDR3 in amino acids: CASSWDRDNEQFF. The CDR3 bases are TGTGCCAGCAGCTGGGACAGAGACAATGAGCAGTTCTTC.

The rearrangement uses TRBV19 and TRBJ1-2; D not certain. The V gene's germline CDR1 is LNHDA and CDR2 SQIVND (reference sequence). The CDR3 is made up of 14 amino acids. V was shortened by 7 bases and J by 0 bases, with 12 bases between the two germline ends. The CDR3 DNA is TGTGCCAGTACCGACGGACTGGCTAACTATGGCTACACCTTC. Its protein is CASTDGLANYGYTF.